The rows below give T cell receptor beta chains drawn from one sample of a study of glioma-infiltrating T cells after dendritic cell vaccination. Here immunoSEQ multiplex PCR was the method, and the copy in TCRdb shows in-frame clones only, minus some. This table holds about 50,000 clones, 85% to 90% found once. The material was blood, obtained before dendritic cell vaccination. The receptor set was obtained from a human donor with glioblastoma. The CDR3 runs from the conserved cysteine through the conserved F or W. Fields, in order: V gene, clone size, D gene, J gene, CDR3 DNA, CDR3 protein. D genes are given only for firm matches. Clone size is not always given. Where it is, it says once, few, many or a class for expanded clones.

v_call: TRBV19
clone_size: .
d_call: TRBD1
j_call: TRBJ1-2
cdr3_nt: TGTGCCAGTAGTATTGGACAGGGGGCCTACTATGGCTACACCTTC
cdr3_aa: CASSIGQGAYYGYTF

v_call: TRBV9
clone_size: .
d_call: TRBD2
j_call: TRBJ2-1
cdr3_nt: TGTGCCAGCAGCGTGCCGGGACTAGCGGGAGGCGACCCATACAATGAGCAGTTCTTC
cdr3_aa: CASSVPGLAGGDPYNEQFF

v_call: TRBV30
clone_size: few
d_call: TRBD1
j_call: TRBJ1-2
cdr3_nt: TGTGCCTGGAGCCGTGGACAGGGGGGGCTCTATGGCTACACCTTC
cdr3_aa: CAWSRGQGGLYGYTF

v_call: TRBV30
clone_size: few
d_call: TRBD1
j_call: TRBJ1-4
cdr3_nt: TGTGCCTGGAGGGACAGGGTCACTGGGGCTAATGAAAAACTGTTTTTT
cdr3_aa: CAWRDRVTGANEKLFF

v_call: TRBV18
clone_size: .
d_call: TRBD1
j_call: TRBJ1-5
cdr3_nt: TGTGCCAGCTCACCACGAGGACAGGGAATCTCTCAGCCCCAGCATTTT
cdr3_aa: CASSPRGQGISQPQHF

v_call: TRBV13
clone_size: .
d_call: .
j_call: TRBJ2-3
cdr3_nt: TGTGCCAGCAGCACCCGACTAGGAACAGATACGCAGTATTTT
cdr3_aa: CASSTRLGTDTQYF

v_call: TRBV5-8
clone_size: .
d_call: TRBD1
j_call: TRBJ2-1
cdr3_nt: TGTGCCAGCAGCTTGGCCGGGGTGACAGGGGTAAGATTCTTC
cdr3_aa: CASSLAGVTGVRFF

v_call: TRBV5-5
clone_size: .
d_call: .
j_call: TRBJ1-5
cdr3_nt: TGTGCCAGCAGTCTGGGGGGTTGGAATCAGCCCCAGCATTTT
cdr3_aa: CASSLGGWNQPQHF

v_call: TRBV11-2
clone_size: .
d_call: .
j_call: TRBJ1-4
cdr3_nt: TGTGCCAGCAGCTTAGGGGCAGGACTAGGGGAAAAACTGTTTTTT
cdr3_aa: CASSLGAGLGEKLFF

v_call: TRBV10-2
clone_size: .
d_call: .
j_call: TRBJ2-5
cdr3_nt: TGCGCCAGCAGTGGAGTCAGGGCGGGGGAGACCCAGTACTTC
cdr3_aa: CASSGVRAGETQYF

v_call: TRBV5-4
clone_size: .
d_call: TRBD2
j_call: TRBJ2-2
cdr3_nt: TGTGCCAGCAGCATATCCGGGACTAGTCCCGGGGAGCTGTTTTTT
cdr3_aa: CASSISGTSPGELFF

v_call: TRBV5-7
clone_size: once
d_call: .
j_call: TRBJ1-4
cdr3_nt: TGTGCCAGCAGCTTGTATTACAGGGAGAACCCCACAACTAATGAAAAACTGTTTTTT
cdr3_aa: CASSLYYRENPTTNEKLFF

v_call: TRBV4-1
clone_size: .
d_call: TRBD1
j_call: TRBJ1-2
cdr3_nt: TGCGCCAGCAGCCAAGCGGTCCAGGGGGCTGGTGGCTACACCTTC
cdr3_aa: CASSQAVQGAGGYTF

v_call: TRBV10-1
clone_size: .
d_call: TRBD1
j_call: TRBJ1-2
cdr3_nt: TGCGCCAGCAGTGCAGGACAGGGCTATGGCTACACCTTC
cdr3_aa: CASSAGQGYGYTF

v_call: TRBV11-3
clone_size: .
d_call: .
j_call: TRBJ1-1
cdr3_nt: TGTGCCAGCAGCTTCCAGAACACTGAAGCTTTCTTT
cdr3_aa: CASSFQNTEAFF

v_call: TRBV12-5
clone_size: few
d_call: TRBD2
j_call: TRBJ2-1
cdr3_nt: TGTGCTAGTGGTTCCCCGACTAGCGGGAGTTCGTACAATGAGCAGTTCTTC
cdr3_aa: CASGSPTSGSSYNEQFF

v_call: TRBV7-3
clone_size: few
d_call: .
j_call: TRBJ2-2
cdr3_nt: TGTGCCAGCAGCCCGCGCGGGAATACCGGGGAGCTGTTTTTT
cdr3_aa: CASSPRGNTGELFF

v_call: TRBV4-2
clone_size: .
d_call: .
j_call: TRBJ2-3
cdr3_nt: TGTGCCAGCAGCCAGGGGGCTCGCGGCGGGGAGGGCGCAGATACGCAGTATTTT
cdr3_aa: CASSQGARGGEGADTQYF

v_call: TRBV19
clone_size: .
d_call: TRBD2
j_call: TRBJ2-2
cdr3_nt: TGTGCCAGTAGCACTAGCGGGGGGGCTCAGGGGGAGCTGTTTTTT
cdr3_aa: CASSTSGGAQGELFF

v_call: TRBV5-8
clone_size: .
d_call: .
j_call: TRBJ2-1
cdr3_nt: TGTGCCAGCAGCTTGAGTGGGGGGATGAATGAGCAGTTCTTC
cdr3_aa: CASSLSGGMNEQFF

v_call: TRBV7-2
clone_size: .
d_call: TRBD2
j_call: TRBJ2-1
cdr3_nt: TGTGCCAGCAGCTTACCTAGCGGGGGGCCATACAATGAGCAGTTCTTC
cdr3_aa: CASSLPSGGPYNEQFF

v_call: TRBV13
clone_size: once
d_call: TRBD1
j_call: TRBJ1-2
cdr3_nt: TGTGCCAGCAGCCTGCGGACAGGGATCATGGGCGGCTACACCTTC
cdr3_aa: CASSLRTGIMGGYTF

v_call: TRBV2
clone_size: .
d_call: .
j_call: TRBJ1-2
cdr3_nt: TGTGCCAGCAGTTCCCGTGTCACAGGCTACACCTTC
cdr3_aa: CASSSRVTGYTF

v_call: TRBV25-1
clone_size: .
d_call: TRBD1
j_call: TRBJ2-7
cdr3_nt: TGTGCCAGCAGTGCCTTCGGACAGGACCTCTACGAGCAGTACTTC
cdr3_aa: CASSAFGQDLYEQYF

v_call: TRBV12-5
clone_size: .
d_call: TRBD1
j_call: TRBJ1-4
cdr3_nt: TGTGCTAGTGGACGACAGGGAAGCGAAAAACTGTTTTTT
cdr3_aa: CASGRQGSEKLFF

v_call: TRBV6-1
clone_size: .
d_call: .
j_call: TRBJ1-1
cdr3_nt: TGTGCCAGCAGTGTGGGGGGGCGAAACACTGAAGCTTTCTTT
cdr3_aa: CASSVGGRNTEAFF

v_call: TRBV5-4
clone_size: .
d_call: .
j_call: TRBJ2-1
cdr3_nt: TGTGCCAGCAGCTCCCGACTTATCTCCTACAATGAGCAGTTCTTC
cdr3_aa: CASSSRLISYNEQFF

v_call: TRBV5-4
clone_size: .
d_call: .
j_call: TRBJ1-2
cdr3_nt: TGTGCCAGCAGCATGTGGGGGGGGGCAGATGGCTACACCTTC
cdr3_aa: CASSMWGGADGYTF

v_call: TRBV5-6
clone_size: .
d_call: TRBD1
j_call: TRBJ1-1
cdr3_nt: TGTGCCAGCAGTAGGGACAGGGGAGACACTGAAGCTTTCTTT
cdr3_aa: CASSRDRGDTEAFF

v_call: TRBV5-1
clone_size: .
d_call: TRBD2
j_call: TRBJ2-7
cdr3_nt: TGCGCCAGCAGCTTGTGGGCGGGAGAGACCTACGAGCAGTACTTC
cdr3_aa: CASSLWAGETYEQYF

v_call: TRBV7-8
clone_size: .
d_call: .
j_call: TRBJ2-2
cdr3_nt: TGTGCCAGCAGGAAAATCTTGGGGGGGGCTGGTGGCACCGGGGAGCTGTTTTTT
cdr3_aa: CASRKILGGAGGTGELFF

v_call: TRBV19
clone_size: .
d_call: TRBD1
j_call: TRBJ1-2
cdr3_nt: TGTGCCAGTAGTACAGGGGGACTTAACTATGGCTACACCTTC
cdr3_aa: CASSTGGLNYGYTF

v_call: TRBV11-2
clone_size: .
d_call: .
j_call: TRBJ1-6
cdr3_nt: TGTGCCAGCAGCTTATACAGGGTGAATTCACCCCTCCACTTT
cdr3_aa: CASSLYRVNSPLHF

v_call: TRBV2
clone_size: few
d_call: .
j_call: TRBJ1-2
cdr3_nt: TGTGCCAGCAGTGAATTCCGGACACCAGTCTATGGCTACACCTTC
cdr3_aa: CASSEFRTPVYGYTF

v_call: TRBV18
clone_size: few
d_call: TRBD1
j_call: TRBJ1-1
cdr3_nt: TGTGCCAGCTCACCGGCAGGGGGCTACACTGAAGCTTTCTTT
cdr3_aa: CASSPAGGYTEAFF

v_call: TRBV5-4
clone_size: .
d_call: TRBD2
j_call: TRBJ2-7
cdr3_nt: TGTGCCACCCGCGGGGAGGGGCTTCTATACGAGCAGTACTTC
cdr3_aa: CATRGEGLLYEQYF

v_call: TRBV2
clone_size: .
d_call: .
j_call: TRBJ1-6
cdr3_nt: TGTGCCAGCATGGTTCTTGGCGGTGATTCTTCACCCCTCCACTTT
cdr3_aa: CASMVLGGDSSPLHF

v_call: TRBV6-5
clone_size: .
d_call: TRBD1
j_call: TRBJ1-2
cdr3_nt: TGTGCCAGCAGTATTACAGGGGGCTATGGCTACACCTTC
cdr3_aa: CASSITGGYGYTF

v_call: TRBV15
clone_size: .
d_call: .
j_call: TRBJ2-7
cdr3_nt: TGTGCCACCAGCAGTGGGTTGGGCGGGGCGGCGTCCTACGAGCAGTACTTC
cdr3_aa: CATSSGLGGAASYEQYF

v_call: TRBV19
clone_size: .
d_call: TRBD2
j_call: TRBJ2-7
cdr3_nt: TGTGCCAGTAGCATACTAGCGGGGGAATCCTACGAGCAGTACTTC
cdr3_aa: CASSILAGESYEQYF